Presented here are 9 T cell receptor beta chains from one specimen sequenced in a study of cytomegalovirus exposure and HLA in healthy donors. The PCR made use of 60 Vbeta and 13 Jbeta primers. Data came from immunoSEQ multiplex PCR; TCRdb stores just in-frame clones and leaves some out. Of some 140,000 clones listed, roughly 83% are singletons. What was sequenced was PBMCs. The source of these receptors is a man between 35 and 55 years old in good health and CMV-seronegative.

This sequence joins TRBV6-5 and TRBJ1-4; D may be TRBD1 (5 bases). This CDR3 has 12 residues. In germline, CDR1 is MNHEY, CDR2 SVGAGI. Trimming left V 5 bases short and J 8 bases short, with 9 bases between. For the CDR3, the DNA is TGTGCCAGCAGTGGGACTGGGGAAAAACTGTTTTTT. Translating it yields CASSGTGEKLFF.

The CDR3 DNA reads TGTGCCAGCAGCTTAATATCTGGGACTAGCGGGGGGGCCCGAGAGACCCAGTACTTC. Residues: CASSLISGTSGGARETQYF. This chain links TRBV7-3 with TRBJ2-5; 16 bases are shared with TRBD2. V lost 1 base and J lost 4; bases outside the gene matches: 9. The CDR3 has 19 residues. Germline V gene data show CDR1 as SGHTA and CDR2 as FQGTGA.

This clone turned up a few times. The rearrangement joins TRBV28 to TRBJ1-2; possibly TRBD1 for D (5 bases). Germline CDR1 MDHEN, CDR2 SYDVKM. The CDR3 consists of 14 residues. V was clipped by 5 bases and J by 8 bases, with 18 bases between them. The CDR3: CASSPSQGHGGYTF. CDR3 coding DNA: TGTGCCAGCAGTCCCTCCCAGGGTCACGGCGGCTACACCTTC.

The chain couples TRBV5-4 to TRBJ2-3; possibly TRBD2 for D (5 bases). Germline loops: CDR1 SGHNT, CDR2 YYREEE (reference sequence). Trimming pared 0 bases from V and 4 bases from J, leaving 6 bases between. This CDR3 is built from 13 residues. The CDR3 DNA reads TGTGCCAGCAGCTTGGAGGGAGCAGATACGCAGTATTTT. Translation gives CASSLEGADTQYF.

The rearrangement links TRBV7-3 to TRBJ2-3, with D possibly TRBD2 on 7 matching bases. Trimming left V 3 bases short and J 2 bases short, with 12 bases between. Germline V lookup: CDR1 SGHTA, CDR2 FQGTGA. This CDR3 has 15 amino acids. The CDR3 nucleotides read TGTGCCAGCAGCTTCGGCGGGGGCCCCACAGATACGCAGTATTTT. Its protein product is CASSFGGGPTDTQYF.

This chain joins TRBV4-1 and TRBJ2-2; TRBD2 agrees at 14 bases. After removal of 5 bases from V and 7 bases from J, the junction contained 3 bases not matched to a gene. The CDR3 loop spans 15 amino acids. Germline CDR1 and CDR2: MGHRA and YSYEKL. CDR3 amino acids: CASSGLAGGVGELFF. The CDR3 DNA follows: TGCGCCAGCAGCGGACTAGCGGGGGGCGTCGGGGAGCTGTTTTTT.

The genes are TRBV5-1 and TRBJ2-3; TRBD1 matches at 7 bases. The CDR3 has 15 residues. The germline V gene has CDR1 SGHRS and CDR2 YFSETQ. J gave up 2 bases and V 4 bases, and 7 bases lay outside the gene matches. This chain's CDR3 is CASSQNRGNTDTQYF. The CDR3, as DNA: TGCGCCAGCAGCCAAAACAGGGGAAACACAGATACGCAGTATTTT.

The chain combines TRBV5-8 with TRBJ2-5; TRBD2 matches 11 bases. Trimming removed 0 bases from V and 8 bases from J; junction bases left unmatched: 9. From germline, CDR1 is SGHTS and CDR2 YDEGEE. This CDR3 is built from 16 residues. CDR3 bases: TGTGCCAGCAGCTTGGGGACTAGCGGGTCCCCTAGTACCCAGTACTTC. Protein product: CASSLGTSGSPSTQYF.

The gene calls are TRBV4-3 and TRBJ2-2; maybe TRBD2 (7 bases). This CDR3 is 15 amino acids long. The germline V gene has CDR1 LGHNA and CDR2 YSLEER. V was shortened by 4 bases and J by 5 bases, with 14 bases between the two germline ends. The CDR3 bases are TGCGCCAGCAGCCGGACACAGGGAGGGACCGGGGAGCTGTTTTTT. This encodes CASSRTQGGTGELFF.